This T cell receptor beta chain derives from a study of CD8+ T cells in alopecia areata. Study at large: A 6-month period off drug followed tofacitinib, which lasted 6 to 18 months.

Extracted RNA was reverse transcribed, and the resulting cDNA served as sequencing template. Assay used: immunoSEQ multiplex PCR; TCRdb lists only in-frame clones, some missing. The sample comprises some 100,000 clones, 44% of which are singletons, and roughly a sixth rests with the top ten. Findings and limits, study-wide: Greater clonality was observed in lesional scalp samples, especially alopecia totalis/universalis, versus normal scalp.

CDR1 is LNHDA, CDR2 SQIVND, per germline (reference sequence). Trimming pared 8 bases from V and 1 base from J, leaving 15 bases between. This CDR3 spans 14 amino acids. Treatment here: oral pan-JAK inhibitor, 5-10 mg twice daily. Notes on this clone: Its antigen is still unknown.

The TCR sequence derives from a human donor with alopecia areata. The material sequenced was CD8+ T cells sorted from blood, taken at week 24, from a patient treated with tofacitinib. The J gene is TRBJ2-7, the V gene TRBV19, with D possibly TRBD2 on 5 matching bases. The CDR3 protein is CASSTVGKSYEQYF. The DNA of the CDR3 is TGTGCCAGTTCCACAGTCGGGAAATCCTACGAGCAGTACTTC.